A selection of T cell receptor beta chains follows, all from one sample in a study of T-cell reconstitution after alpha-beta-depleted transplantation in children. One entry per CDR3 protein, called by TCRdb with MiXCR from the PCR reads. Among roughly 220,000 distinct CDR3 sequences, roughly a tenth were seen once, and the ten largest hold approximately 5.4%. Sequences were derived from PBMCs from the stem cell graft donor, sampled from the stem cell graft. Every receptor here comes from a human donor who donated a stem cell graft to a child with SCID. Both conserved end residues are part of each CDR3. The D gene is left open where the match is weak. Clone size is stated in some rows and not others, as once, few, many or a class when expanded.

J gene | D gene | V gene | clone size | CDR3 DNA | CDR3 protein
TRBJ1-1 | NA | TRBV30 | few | TGTGCCTGGAGTAGCATGAACACTGAAGCTTTCTTT | CAWSSMNTEAFF
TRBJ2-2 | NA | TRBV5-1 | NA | TGCGCCAGCAGCTTGGCCTGGACTCAAACCGGGGAACTGTTTTTT | CASSLAWTQTGELFF
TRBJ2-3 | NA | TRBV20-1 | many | TGCAGTGCTAGAGCTTTGGTAGTGAATACGCAGTATTTT | CSARALVVNTQYF
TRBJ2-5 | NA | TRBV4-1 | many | TGCGCCAGCAGCCACAGACAGCTTCAAGAGACCCAGTACTTC | CASSHRQLQETQYF
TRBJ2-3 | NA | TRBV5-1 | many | TGCGCCAGCAGCTTGGGGGGGAGTCCCACAGATACGCAGTATTTT | CASSLGGSPTDTQYF
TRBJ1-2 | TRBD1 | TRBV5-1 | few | TGCGCCAGCAGCCCCGGGACAGGGAGTGGCTACACCTTC | CASSPGTGSGYTF
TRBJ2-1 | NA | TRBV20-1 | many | TGCAGTGCTAGTCCCGCCACATACAATGAGCAGTTCTTC | CSASPATYNEQFF
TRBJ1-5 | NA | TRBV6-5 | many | TGTGCCAGCAGTTTGGAGGTCACCTATAGCAATCAGCCCCAGCATTTT | CASSLEVTYSNQPQHF
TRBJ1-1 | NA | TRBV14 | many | TGTGCCAGCACTAACTTCAGGAACACTGAAGCTTTCTTT | CASTNFRNTEAFF
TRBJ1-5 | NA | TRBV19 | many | TGTGCCAGTAGTATCCCCGGACGTCCCCAGCATTTT | CASSIPGRPQHF
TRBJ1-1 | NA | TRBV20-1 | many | TGCAGTGCTATTGACATGAACACTGAAGCTTTCTTT | CSAIDMNTEAFF
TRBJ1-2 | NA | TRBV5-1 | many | TGCGCCAGCAGCTCAGGGGATACAGCTAACTATGGCTACACCTTC | CASSSGDTANYGYTF
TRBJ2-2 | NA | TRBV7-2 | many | TGTGCCAGCAGCTTTGGTTTGGGGGTCGGGGAGCTGTTTTTT | CASSFGLGVGELFF
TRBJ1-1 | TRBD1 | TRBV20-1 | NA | TGCAGTGCTAGGGTTCAGGGGGGGAACACTGAAGCTTTCTTT | CSARVQGGNTEAFF
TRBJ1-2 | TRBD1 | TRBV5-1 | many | TGCGCCAGCAACCCACGGACAGGGTCTAACTATGGCTACACCTTC | CASNPRTGSNYGYTF
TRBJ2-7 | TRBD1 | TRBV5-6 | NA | TGTGCCAGCAGCTTCTTAGGGACAGGCTTCTCCTACGAGCAGTACTTC | CASSFLGTGFSYEQYF
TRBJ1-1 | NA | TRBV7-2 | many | TGTGCCAGCAGCTTAGACTCAGGATGGAACACTGAAGCTTTCTTT | CASSLDSGWNTEAFF
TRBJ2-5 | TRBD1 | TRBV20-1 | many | TGCAGTGCTAGGGGGAACAGGGGAATGGAGACCCAGTACTTC | CSARGNRGMETQYF
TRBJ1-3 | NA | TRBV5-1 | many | TGCGCCAGCAGCTTGGAGCTCCGTATTTCCTCTGGAAACACCATATATTTT | CASSLELRISSGNTIYF
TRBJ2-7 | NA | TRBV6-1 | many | TGTGCCAGCAGTCATCCAGGACGGTCCTACGAGCAGTACTTC | CASSHPGRSYEQYF
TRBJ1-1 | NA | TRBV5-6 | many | TGTGCCAGCAGCTTACCGACAGGAATGAACACTGAAGCTTTCTTT | CASSLPTGMNTEAFF
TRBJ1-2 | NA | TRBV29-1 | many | TGCAGCGTTGTGGGGGGCTGGGATGGCTACACCTTC | CSVVGGWDGYTF
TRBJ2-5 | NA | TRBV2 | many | TGTGCCAGCAGCGGAATAGTCCGGGAGACCCAGTACTTC | CASSGIVRETQYF
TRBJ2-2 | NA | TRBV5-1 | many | TGCGCCAGCAGAGAGAATCCCACCGGGGAGCTGTTTTTT | CASRENPTGELFF
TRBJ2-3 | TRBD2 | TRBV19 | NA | TGTGCCACCGGCCAGCGGGGGAGCACAGATACGCAGTATTTT | CATGQRGSTDTQYF
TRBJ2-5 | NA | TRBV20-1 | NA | TGCAGTGCTATTGCGGGGACAGCTGTACAAGAGACCCAGTACTTC | CSAIAGTAVQETQYF
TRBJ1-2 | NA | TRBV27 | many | TGTGCCAGCAGTTCCCGACTGGGGTGGGACTATGGCTACACCTTC | CASSSRLGWDYGYTF
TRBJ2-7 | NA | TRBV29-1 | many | TGCAGCGTTATTTCTGACAGCTCCTACGAGCAGTACTTC | CSVISDSSYEQYF
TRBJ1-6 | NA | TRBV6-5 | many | TGTGCCAGCAGTTTGGGGCCACGGTCGGTTAATTCACCCCTCCACTTT | CASSLGPRSVNSPLHF
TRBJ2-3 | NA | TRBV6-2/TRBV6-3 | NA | TGTGCCAGCAACTCGGCAGGGCGCTCAGATACGCAGTATTTT | CASNSAGRSDTQYF
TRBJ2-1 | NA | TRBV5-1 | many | TGCGCCAGCAGCCCCGGGACGGTTTACAATGAGCAGTTCTTC | CASSPGTVYNEQFF
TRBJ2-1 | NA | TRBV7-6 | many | TGTGCCAGCAGCTTACAGGCCTCCTACAATGAGCAGTTCTTC | CASSLQASYNEQFF
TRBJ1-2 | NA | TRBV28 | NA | TGTGCCAGCAGACCCGGGGGGGGCTTTGGCTACACCTTC | CASRPGGGFGYTF
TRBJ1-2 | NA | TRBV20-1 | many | TGCAGTGCCGAAGACGGTGGCTACACCTTC | CSAEDGGYTF
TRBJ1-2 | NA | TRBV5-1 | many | TGCGCCAGCGCCGAGATGGGTTTTGGGAGCTATGGCTACACCTTC | CASAEMGFGSYGYTF
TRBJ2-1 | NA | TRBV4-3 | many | TGCGCCAGCAGCCAAGATTTCCGGTCTGCCAATGAGCAGTTCTTC | CASSQDFRSANEQFF
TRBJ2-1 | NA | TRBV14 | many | TGTGCCAGCAGTCCATTCGACAGTTACAATGAGCAGTTCTTC | CASSPFDSYNEQFF
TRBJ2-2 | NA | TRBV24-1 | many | TGTGCCACCAGTGATGCTTCCGTTCCGGACACCGGGGAGCTGTTTTTT | CATSDASVPDTGELFF
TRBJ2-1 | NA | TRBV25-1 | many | TGTGCCAGCAGTGAATCTAGCCTGGCAGTTGGGGAGCAGTTCTTC | CASSESSLAVGEQFF
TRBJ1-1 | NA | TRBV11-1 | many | TGTGCCAGCAGCTTAGGTCCCCGGGAGGGCAACACTGAAGCTTTCTTT | CASSLGPREGNTEAFF
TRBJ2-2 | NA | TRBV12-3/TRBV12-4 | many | TGTGCCAGCAGGCCCGACAGGAGTCCCGGGGAGCTGTTTTTT | CASRPDRSPGELFF
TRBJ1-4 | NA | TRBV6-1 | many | TGTGCCAGCCGACCCGGACAGCTAGGCAATGAAAAACTGTTTTTT | CASRPGQLGNEKLFF
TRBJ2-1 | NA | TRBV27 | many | TGTGCCAGCAGTTTAAACAGATACAATGAGCAGTTCTTC | CASSLNRYNEQFF